The present TCR beta chain was sequenced within a study of blood T cell repertoires in COVID-19. The overall study: Collection of acute and convalescent COVID-19 samples took place in the United States, Italy and Spain. PBMCs, B-cell-depleted T cells, or T cells provided the cDNA or gDNA that made up the material.

Under the authors' procedure: Using reference gene primer amplification, nucleated cell counts were estimated. The protocol was immunoSEQ multiplex PCR, while the TCRdb copy is restricted to in-frame clones and leaves out a portion. Clone size and V and J calls were adopted from that table, with D and trimming inferred from the DNA. The table includes about 240,000 clones, approximately 82% detected once. V was shortened by 0 bases and J by 16 bases, with 16 bases between the two germline ends. The CDR3 is made up of 13 amino acids. Germline values: CDR1 LGHNA, CDR2 YSLEER. This clonotype was obtained from a young woman with acute or convalescent COVID-19. The material sequenced was peripheral blood. This chain uses TRBV4-3 with TRBJ2-1; the D gene is possibly TRBD1 (5 bases). In DNA, the CDR3 is TGCGCCAGCAGCCAAGATCGTGGCAGGGCGAAATTCTTC. Translating gives CASSQDRGRAKFF.